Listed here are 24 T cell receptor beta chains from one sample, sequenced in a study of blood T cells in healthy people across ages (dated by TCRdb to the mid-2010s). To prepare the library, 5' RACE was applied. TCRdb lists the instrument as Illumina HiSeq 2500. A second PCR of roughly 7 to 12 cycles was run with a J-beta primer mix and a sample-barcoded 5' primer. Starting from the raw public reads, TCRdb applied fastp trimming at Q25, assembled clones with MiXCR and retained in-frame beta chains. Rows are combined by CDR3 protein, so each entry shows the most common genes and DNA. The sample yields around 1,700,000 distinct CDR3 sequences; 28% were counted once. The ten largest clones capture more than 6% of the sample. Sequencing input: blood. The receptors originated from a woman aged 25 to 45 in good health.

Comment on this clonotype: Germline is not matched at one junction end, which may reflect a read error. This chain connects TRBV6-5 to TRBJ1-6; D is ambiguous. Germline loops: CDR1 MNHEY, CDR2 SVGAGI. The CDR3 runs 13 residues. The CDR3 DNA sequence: TGTGCCAGCAGCACCTGGCAGTATTCACCCCTCTACTTT. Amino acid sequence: CASSTWQYSPLYF.

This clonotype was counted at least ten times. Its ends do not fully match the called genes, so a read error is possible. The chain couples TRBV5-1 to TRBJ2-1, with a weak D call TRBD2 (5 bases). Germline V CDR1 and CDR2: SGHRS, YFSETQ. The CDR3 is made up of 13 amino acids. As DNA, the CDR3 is TGTGCCAGCAGCTTCCTAGCAGGCAATGAGCAGTTCTTC. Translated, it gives CASSFLAGNEQFF.

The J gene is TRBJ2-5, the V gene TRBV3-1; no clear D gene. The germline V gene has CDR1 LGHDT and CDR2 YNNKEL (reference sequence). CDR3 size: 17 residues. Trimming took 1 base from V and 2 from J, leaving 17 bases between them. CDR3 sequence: CASSQGLSLSYQETQYF. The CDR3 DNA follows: TGTGCCAGCAGCCAAGGCCTCTCCCTCAGCTATCAAGAGACCCAGTACTTC.

CDR3 DNA: TGCAGTGCTAGAGATCATAGCGGGGGCTCCTACAATGAGCAGTTCTTC. It specifies CSARDHSGGSYNEQFF. The chain joins TRBV20-1 to TRBJ2-1, with 9 bases fitting TRBD2. Looked up from germline, CDR1 is DFQATT and CDR2 is SNEGSKA (reference sequence). There are 16 residues in the CDR3. Trimming took 0 bases from V and 0 from J; bases not matched to a gene: 3.

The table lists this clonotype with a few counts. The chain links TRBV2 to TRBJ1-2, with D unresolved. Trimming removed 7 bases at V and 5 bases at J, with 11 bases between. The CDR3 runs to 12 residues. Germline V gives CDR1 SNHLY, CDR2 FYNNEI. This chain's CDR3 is CASKREEYGYTF. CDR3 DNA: TGTGCCAGCAAAAGGGAGGAATATGGCTACACCTTC. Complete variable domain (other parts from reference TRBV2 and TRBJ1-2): EPEVTQTPSHQVTQMGQEVILRCVPISNHLYFYWYRQILGQKVEFLVSFYNNEISEKSEIFDDQFSVERPDGSNFTLKIRSTKLEDSAMYFCASKREEYGYTFGSGTRLTVV.

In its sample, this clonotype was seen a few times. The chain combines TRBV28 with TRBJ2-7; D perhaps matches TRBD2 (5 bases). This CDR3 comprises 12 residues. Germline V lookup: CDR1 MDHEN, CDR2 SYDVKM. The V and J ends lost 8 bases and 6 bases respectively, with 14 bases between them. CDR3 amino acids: CASARLRAEQYF. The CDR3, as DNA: TGTGCCAGCGCTCGGTTGCGGGCCGAGCAGTACTTC.

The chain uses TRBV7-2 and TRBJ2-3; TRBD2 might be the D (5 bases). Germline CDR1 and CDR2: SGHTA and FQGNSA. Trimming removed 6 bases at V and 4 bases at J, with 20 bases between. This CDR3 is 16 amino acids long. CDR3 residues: CASSFMPMAGADTQYF. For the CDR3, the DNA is TGTGCCAGCAGTTTTATGCCTATGGCGGGCGCAGATACGCAGTATTTT.

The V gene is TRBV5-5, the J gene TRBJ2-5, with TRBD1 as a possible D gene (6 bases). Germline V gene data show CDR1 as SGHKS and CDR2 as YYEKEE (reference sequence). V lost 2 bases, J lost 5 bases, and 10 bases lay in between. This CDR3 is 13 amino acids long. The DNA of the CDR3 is TGTGCCAGCAGCTTCACAGGGTCCGAGACCCAGTACTTC. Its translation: CASSFTGSETQYF. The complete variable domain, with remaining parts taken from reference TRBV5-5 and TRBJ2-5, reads DAGVTQSPTHLIKTRGQQVTLRCSPISGHKSVSWYQQVLGQGPQFIFQYYEKEERGRGNFPDRFSARQFPNYSSELNVNALLLGDSALYLCASSFTGSETQYFGPGTRLLVL.

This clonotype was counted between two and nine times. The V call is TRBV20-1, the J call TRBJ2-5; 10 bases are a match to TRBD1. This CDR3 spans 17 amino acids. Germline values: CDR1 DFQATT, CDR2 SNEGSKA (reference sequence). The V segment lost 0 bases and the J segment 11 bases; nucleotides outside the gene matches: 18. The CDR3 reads CSARDWATGGAINEQYF. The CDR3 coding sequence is TGCAGTGCTAGAGATTGGGCGACAGGGGGCGCTATCAATGAGCAGTACTTC.

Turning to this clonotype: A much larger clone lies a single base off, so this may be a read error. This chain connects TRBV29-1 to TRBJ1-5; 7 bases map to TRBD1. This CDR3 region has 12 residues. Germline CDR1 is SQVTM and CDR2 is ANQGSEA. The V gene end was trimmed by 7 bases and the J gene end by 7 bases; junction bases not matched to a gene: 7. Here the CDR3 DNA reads TGCAGCGGCACACAGGGGAACCAGCCCCAGCATTTT. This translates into CSGTQGNQPQHF.

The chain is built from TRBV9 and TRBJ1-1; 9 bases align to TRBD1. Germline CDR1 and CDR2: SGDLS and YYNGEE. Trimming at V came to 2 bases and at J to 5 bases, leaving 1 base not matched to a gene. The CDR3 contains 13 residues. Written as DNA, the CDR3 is TGTGCCAGCAGCGTCGGACAGGGGACTGAAGCTTTCTTT. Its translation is CASSVGQGTEAFF.

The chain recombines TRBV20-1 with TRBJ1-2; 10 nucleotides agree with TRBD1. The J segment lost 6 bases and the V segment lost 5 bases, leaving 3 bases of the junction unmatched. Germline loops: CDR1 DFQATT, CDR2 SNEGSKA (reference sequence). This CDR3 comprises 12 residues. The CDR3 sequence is CSAGTGVNGYTF. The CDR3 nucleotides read TGCAGTGCTGGGACAGGGGTTAATGGCTACACCTTC.

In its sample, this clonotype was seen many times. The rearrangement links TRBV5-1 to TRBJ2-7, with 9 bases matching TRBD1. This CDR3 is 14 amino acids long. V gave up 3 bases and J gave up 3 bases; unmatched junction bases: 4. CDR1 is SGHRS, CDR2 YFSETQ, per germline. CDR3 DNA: TGCGCCAGCAGCTCGGACAGGGGCGGCTACGAGCAGTACTTC. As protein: CASSSDRGGYEQYF.

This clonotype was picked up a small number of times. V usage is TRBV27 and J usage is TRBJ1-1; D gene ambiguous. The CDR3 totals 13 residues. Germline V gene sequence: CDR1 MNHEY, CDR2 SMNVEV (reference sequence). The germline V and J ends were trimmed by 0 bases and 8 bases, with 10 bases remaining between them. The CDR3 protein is CASSLSGLREAFF. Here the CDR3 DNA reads TGTGCCAGCAGTTTATCGGGCTTAAGGGAAGCTTTCTTT.

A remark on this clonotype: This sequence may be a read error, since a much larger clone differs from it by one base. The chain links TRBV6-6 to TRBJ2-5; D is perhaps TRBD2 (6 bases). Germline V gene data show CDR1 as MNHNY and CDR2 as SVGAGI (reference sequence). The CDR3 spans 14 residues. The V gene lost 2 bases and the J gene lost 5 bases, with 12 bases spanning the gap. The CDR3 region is CASSYGSAGETQYF. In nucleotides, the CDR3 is TGTGCCAGCAGTTACGGCAGCGCGGGGGAGACCCAGTACTTC.

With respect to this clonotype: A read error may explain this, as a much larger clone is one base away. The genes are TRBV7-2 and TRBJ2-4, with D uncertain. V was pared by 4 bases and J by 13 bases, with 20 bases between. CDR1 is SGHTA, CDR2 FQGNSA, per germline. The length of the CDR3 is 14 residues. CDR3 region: CASSYFLSNNEQYF. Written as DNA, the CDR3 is TGTGCCAGCAGCTACTTTTTATCTAACAATGAGCAGTACTTC.

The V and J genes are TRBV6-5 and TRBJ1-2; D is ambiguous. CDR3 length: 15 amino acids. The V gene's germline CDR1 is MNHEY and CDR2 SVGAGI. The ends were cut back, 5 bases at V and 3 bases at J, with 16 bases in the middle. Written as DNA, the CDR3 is TGTGCCAGCAGTACCCGGAGGACGGCTGACTATGGCTACACCTTC. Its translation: CASSTRRTADYGYTF.

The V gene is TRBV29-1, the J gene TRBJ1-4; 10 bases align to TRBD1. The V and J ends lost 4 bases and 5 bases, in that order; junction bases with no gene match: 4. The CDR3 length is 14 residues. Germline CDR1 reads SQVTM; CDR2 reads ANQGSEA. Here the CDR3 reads CSVALTGGNEKLFF. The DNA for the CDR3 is TGCAGCGTTGCCCTGACAGGGGGCAATGAAAAACTGTTTTTT.

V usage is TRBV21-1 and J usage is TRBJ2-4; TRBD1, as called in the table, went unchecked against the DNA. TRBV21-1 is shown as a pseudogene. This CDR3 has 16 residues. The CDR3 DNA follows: TGTGCCAGCAGCCTAACGGGACAGGGGTTCAAAAACGTTCAGTACTTC. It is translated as CASSLTGQGFKNVQYF.

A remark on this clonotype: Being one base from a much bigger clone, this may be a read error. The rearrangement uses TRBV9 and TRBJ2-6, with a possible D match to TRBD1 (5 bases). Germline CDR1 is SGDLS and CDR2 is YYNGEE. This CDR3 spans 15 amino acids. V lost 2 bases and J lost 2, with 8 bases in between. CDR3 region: CASSVTETGANVLTF. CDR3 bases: TGTGCCAGCAGCGTGACAGAGACTGGGGCCAACGTCCTGACTTTC. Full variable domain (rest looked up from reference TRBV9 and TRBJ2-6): DSGVTQTPKHLITATGQRVTLRCSPRSGDLSVYWYQQSLDQGLQFLIQYYNGEERAKGNILERFSAQQFPDLHSELNLSSLELGDSALYFCASSVTETGANVLTFGAGSRLTVL.

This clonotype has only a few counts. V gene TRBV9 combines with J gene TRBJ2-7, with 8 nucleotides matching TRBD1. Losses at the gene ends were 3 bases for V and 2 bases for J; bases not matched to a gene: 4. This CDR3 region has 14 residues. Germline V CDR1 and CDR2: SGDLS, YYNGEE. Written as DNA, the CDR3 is TGTGCCAGCAGCGCGGACAGGGCCCCCTACGAGCAGTACTTC. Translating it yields CASSADRAPYEQYF.

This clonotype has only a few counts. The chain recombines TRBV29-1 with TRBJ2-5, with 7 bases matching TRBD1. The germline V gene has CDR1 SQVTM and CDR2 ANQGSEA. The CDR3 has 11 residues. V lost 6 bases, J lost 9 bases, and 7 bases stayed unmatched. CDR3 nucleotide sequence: TGCAGCGTACGCGACAGGGCGGCCCAGTACTTC. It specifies CSVRDRAAQYF.

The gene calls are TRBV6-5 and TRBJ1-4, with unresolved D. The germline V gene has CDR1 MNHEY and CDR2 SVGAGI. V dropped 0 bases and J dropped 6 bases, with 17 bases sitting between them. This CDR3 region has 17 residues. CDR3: CASSYSKLGGPDEKLFF. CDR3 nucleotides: TGTGCCAGCAGTTACTCGAAATTGGGAGGGCCGGATGAAAAACTGTTTTTT.

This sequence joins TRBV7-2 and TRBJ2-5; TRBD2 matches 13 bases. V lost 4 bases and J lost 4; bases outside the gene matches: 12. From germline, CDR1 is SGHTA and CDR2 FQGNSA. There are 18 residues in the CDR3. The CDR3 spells CASSSSDKTSGRTETQYF. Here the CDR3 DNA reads TGTGCCAGCAGCTCCTCGGACAAGACTAGCGGGAGGACAGAGACCCAGTACTTC.